This TCR beta chain was observed in a study of cytomegalovirus exposure and HLA in healthy donors. Study in general: Counted in an early data release were about 85 million unique TCRs from HLA-typed donors. General study results and limits: In a later analysis, HLA-C alleles had the fewest associated TCRs, DRB1 alleles the most. The study labeled fewer than 200 TCR beta chains cytomegalovirus-associated. CMV serostatus was the only recorded immune exposure for donors.

The CDR3 spans 11 residues. Trimming removed 8 bases at V and 6 bases at J, with 8 bases between. Germline V gives CDR1 MNHNY, CDR2 SVGAGI (reference sequence). The PCR employed 60 Vbeta primers together with 13 Jbeta primers. Sequenced by immunoSEQ multiplex PCR; TCRdb stores in-frame clones only, minus some. Here the sample spans 100,000 to 150,000 clones, 77% being singletons. Points on this clone: Its antigen is currently unknown.

This clonotype originated in a male donor in good health and CMV-seropositive. What was sequenced was PBMCs. V usage is TRBV6-6 and J usage is TRBJ2-1, with D tentatively TRBD2 (5 bases). CDR3 in DNA: TGTGCCAGCGCGCGGGTCAATGAGCAGTTCTTC. Its protein product is CASARVNEQFF.